The 25 T cell receptor beta chains below all came from one sample that was sequenced in a study of vaccination and CD4 T cells after COVID-19. This sample's treatment: roughly 11-day PBMC culture with coronavirus spike peptide pools or control peptides (ViraFEST assay). No antigen has been assigned to these receptors. Oncomine TCR Beta short-read sequencing was applied to DNA from cultured CD4+ T cells. TCRdb analysed the PCR reads with MiXCR anew, one entry per CDR3 protein. The sample has 9,500 to 15,000 distinct CDR3 sequences, 50% to 75% seen once. The sequenced sample consisted of CD4+ T cells from blood, cultured in vitro. These receptors all come from a human donor who had recovered from COVID-19.

This clonotype showed up just a few times. The V gene is TRBV20-1, the J gene TRBJ1-6, with no clear D. This CDR3 is 14 amino acids long. Trimming removed 5 bases at V and 5 bases at J, with 13 bases between. Germline CDR1 is DFQATT and CDR2 is SNEGSKA (reference sequence). CDR3 residues: CSAAAGSNNSPLHF. As DNA, the CDR3 is TGCAGTGCTGCTGCGGGATCTAATAATTCACCCCTCCACTTT.

This chain uses TRBV2 with TRBJ2-7; possibly TRBD1 for D (6 bases). The CDR3 has 16 residues. Germline values: CDR1 SNHLY, CDR2 FYNNEI. The V end lost 6 bases, the J end lost 0 bases, and 18 bases lay between the germline ends. The CDR3 region is CASRAYSGTHSYEQYF. The CDR3, as DNA: TGTGCCAGCAGAGCCTACTCCGGGACACACTCCTACGAGCAGTACTTC. Looking up the rest from reference TRBV2 and TRBJ2-7 gives the full variable domain: EPEVTQTPSHQVTQMGQEVILRCVPISNHLYFYWYRQILGQKVEFLVSFYNNEISEKSEIFDDQFSVERPDGSNFTLKIRSTKLEDSAMYFCASRAYSGTHSYEQYFGPGTRLTVT.

This sequence joins TRBV28 and TRBJ2-4, with TRBD2 identical over 8 bases. The V gene end was trimmed by 5 bases and the J gene end by 3 bases; junction bases not matched to a gene: 15. Germline V gene sequence: CDR1 MDHEN, CDR2 SYDVKM. The CDR3 sequence is 18 residues long. CDR3 in DNA: TGTGCCAGCAGTCTGATTTCGGCGGGGGGAGGTCTCAAAAACATTCAGTACTTC. Encoded protein: CASSLISAGGGLKNIQYF.

This clonotype was picked up a small number of times. The rearrangement links TRBV20-1 to TRBJ2-3; no definite D call. Trimming took 5 bases from V and 3 from J, leaving 6 bases between them. The CDR3 is 11 residues long. Germline lookup yields CDR1 DFQATT and CDR2 SNEGSKA (reference sequence). CDR3 sequence: CSAPTTDTQYF. The CDR3 region has the DNA TGCAGTGCTCCAACGACAGATACGCAGTATTTT.

The chain combines TRBV20-1 with TRBJ1-2; possibly TRBD1 for D (6 bases). CDR3 length equals 13 residues. V was trimmed by 6 bases and J by 7 bases, leaving 18 bases between them. Germline V gene data show CDR1 as DFQATT and CDR2 as SNEGSKA (reference sequence). CDR3 sequence reads: CSAPGTSRSGYTF. The CDR3 DNA sequence: TGCAGTGCACCCGGGACATCGAGGTCTGGCTACACCTTC.

The chain combines TRBV6-1 with TRBJ1-2; no definite D call. The germline V gene encodes CDR1 MNHNS and CDR2 SASEGT. The CDR3 loop spans 13 amino acids. Trimming took 0 bases from V and 11 from J, leaving 13 bases between them. CDR3 residues: CASSEAWESRYTF. Written as DNA, the CDR3 is TGTGCCAGCAGTGAAGCTTGGGAATCGAGGTACACCTTC.

The chain carries TRBV11-1 and TRBJ2-5; no clear D. This CDR3 is 13 amino acids long. Per germline, CDR1 SGHAT and CDR2 FQDESV (reference sequence). Trimming removed 3 bases from V and 4 bases from J, with 9 bases in between. The CDR3 DNA sequence: TGTGCCAGCAGCTTCTCAGAGGTAGAGACCCAGTACTTC. As protein: CASSFSEVETQYF.

J is TRBJ2-1 and V is TRBV12-1; no check of the table's D call, TRBD2, against the DNA was made. TRBV12-1 counts as a pseudogene. The CDR3 consists of 18 residues. The DNA of the CDR3 is TGTGCCAGCAGCTACAGAACTAGCGCCAAGAGGTCGAACAATGAGCAGTTCTTC. Residues: CASSYRTSAKRSNNEQFF.

This clonotype has only a few counts. The rearrangement links TRBV20-1 to TRBJ1-2; D gene unclear. The germline V gene has CDR1 DFQATT and CDR2 SNEGSKA (reference sequence). The CDR3 extends over 12 amino acids. The ends were cut back, 6 bases at V and 4 bases at J, with 12 bases in the middle. The DNA of the CDR3 is TGCAGTGCCGGAAACCTACTCTATGGCTACACCTTC. It codes for CSAGNLLYGYTF.

The genes are TRBV6-1 and TRBJ2-1; 12 nucleotides line up with TRBD2. Germline CDR1 MNHNS, CDR2 SASEGT. V gave up 5 bases and J gave up 7 bases; unmatched junction bases: 18. CDR3 length: 19 amino acids. The CDR3 DNA follows: TGTGCCAGCAGTCAACGGAGGACTAGCGGGATAGGCCCTCGGAATGAGCAGTTCTTC. It codes for CASSQRRTSGIGPRNEQFF.

The V call is TRBV6-5, the J call TRBJ1-1; D gene unclear. Germline values: CDR1 MNHEY, CDR2 SVGAGI. This CDR3 is built from 13 residues. V lost 2 bases and J lost 3, with 7 bases in between. CDR3 nucleotide sequence: TGTGCCAGCAGTTACGGTGGGTACACTGAAGCTTTCTTT. Amino acid sequence: CASSYGGYTEAFF.

The chain links TRBV4-3 to TRBJ1-3; no clear D gene. The CDR3 sequence is 12 residues long. Looked up from germline, CDR1 is LGHNA and CDR2 is YSLEER. Between the trimmed V and J ends, which lost 3 bases and 5 bases, there was a span of 5 bases. CDR3 sequence (DNA): TGCGCCAGCAGCCATGACAGAAACACCATATATTTT. Protein: CASSHDRNTIYF.

The chain joins TRBV7-9 to TRBJ1-3; D not resolved. The CDR3 is 11 amino acids. V lost 5 bases and J lost 3, with 2 bases in between. Germline lookup yields CDR1 SEHNR and CDR2 FQNEAQ (reference sequence). The CDR3 here is CASSRGNTIYF. The CDR3 region has the DNA TGTGCCAGCAGCCGTGGAAACACCATATATTTT.

The CDR3 DNA follows: TGTGCCACTCAACGGACGAACACTGAAGCTTTCTTT. Translation: CATQRTNTEAFF. This chain connects TRBV7-9 to TRBJ1-1; no reliable D call. Trimming stripped 10 bases from V and 1 base from J, with 10 bases between. The CDR3 runs to 12 residues. Germline V lookup: CDR1 SEHNR, CDR2 FQNEAQ (reference sequence).

The chain carries TRBV6-1 and TRBJ1-2, with unresolved D. Trimming left V 5 bases short and J 5 bases short, with 15 bases between. The CDR3 has 14 amino acids. From germline, CDR1 is MNHNS and CDR2 SASEGT. The CDR3 region has the DNA TGTGCCAGCAGTACCGAGACCGGAGGATATGGCTACACCTTC. Protein: CASSTETGGYGYTF.

This chain uses TRBV7-2 with TRBJ2-1; D tentatively reads TRBD1 or TRBD2 (6 bases each). This CDR3 spans 18 amino acids. Germline assignment: CDR1 SGHTA and CDR2 FQGNSA. The V and J ends lost 6 bases and 5 bases respectively, with 26 bases between them. CDR3 bases: TGTGCCAGCAGATCACTAAAGGGGGGAGTGGACCATCACAATGAGCAGTTCTTC. Its translation: CASRSLKGGVDHHNEQFF.

V and J are TRBV6-1 and TRBJ1-2, with no clear D. Trimming took 6 bases from V and 4 from J, leaving 15 bases between them. This CDR3 comprises 14 residues. Germline assignment: CDR1 MNHNS and CDR2 SASEGT. The CDR3 protein is CASRHLRGSYGYTF. The CDR3 DNA is TGTGCCAGCAGACACCTACGGGGAAGCTATGGCTACACCTTC.

This chain uses TRBV7-2 with TRBJ2-5; 7 bases match TRBD1. Per the germline V gene, CDR1 is SGHTA and CDR2 is FQGNSA. Losses at the gene ends were 5 bases for V and 5 bases for J; bases not matched to a gene: 8. This CDR3 has 14 residues. Written as DNA, the CDR3 is TGTGCCAGCAGCCGACAGGGATTGCTGGAGACCCAGTACTTC. Translation gives CASSRQGLLETQYF.

This clonotype was observed a handful of times. The chain uses TRBV15 and TRBJ1-5; D may be TRBD1 (5 bases). The CDR3 loop spans 15 amino acids. The germline V gene encodes CDR1 LNHNV and CDR2 YYDKDF (reference sequence). V was trimmed by 0 bases and J by 3 bases, leaving 9 bases between them. CDR3 DNA: TGTGCCACCAGCAGAGAGGGACGGCACAATCAGCCCCAGCATTTT. Translation: CATSREGRHNQPQHF.

This chain uses TRBV7-9 with TRBJ1-5; 7 bases align to TRBD1. CDR3 length: 14 amino acids. Germline assignment: CDR1 SEHNR and CDR2 FQNEAQ (reference sequence). Trimming removed 2 bases from V and 4 bases from J; junction bases left unmatched: 2. This CDR3 reads CASSLTGVNQPQHF. The CDR3 DNA is TGTGCCAGCAGCTTAACAGGGGTGAATCAGCCCCAGCATTTT. Complete variable domain (other parts from reference TRBV7-9 and TRBJ1-5): DTGVSQNPRHKITKRGQNVTFRCDPISEHNRLYWYRQTLGQGPEFLTYFQNEAQLEKSRLLSDRFSAERPKGSFSTLEIQRTEQGDSAMYLCASSLTGVNQPQHFGDGTRLSIL.

The rearrangement joins TRBV28 to TRBJ1-1; 7 bases line up with TRBD1. The CDR3 is made up of 15 amino acids. Germline assignment: CDR1 MDHEN and CDR2 SYDVKM. The trim removed 6 bases at V and 4 bases at J, leaving 11 bases unmatched. This chain's CDR3 is CASRETSGGGTEAFF. DNA of the CDR3: TGTGCCAGCAGGGAAACCTCAGGGGGGGGCACTGAAGCTTTCTTT. Combining the CDR3 with reference TRBV28 and TRBJ1-1 gives the whole variable domain DVKVTQSSRYLVKRTGEKVFLECVQDMDHENMFWYRQDPGLGLRLIYFSYDVKMKEKGDIPEGYSVSREKKERFSLILESASTNQTSMYLCASRETSGGGTEAFFGQGTRLTVV.

V is TRBV30 and J is TRBJ1-2, with D hard to call. Trimming removed 2 bases at V and 4 bases at J, with 5 bases between. This CDR3 region has 11 residues. CDR1 GTSNPN and CDR2 SVGIG come from the germline V gene (reference sequence). The CDR3 DNA sequence: TGTGCCTGGAGTTTTAGCTATGGCTACACCTTC. Protein sequence: CAWSFSYGYTF. The entire variable domain, with the rest obtained from reference TRBV30 and TRBJ1-2, is as follows: SQTIHQWPATLVQPVGSPLSLECTVEGTSNPNLYWYRQAAGRGLQLLFYSVGIGQISSEVPQNLSASRPQDRQFILSSKKLLLSDSGFYLCAWSFSYGYTFGSGTRLTVV.

J is TRBJ1-5 and V is TRBV19, with 8 bases identical to TRBD1. CDR3 length: 13 residues. V was pared by 10 bases and J by 2 bases, with 4 bases of the junction left unmatched. CDR1 LNHDA and CDR2 SQIVND come from the germline V gene (reference sequence). The CDR3 sequence is CAIATGGNQPQHF. The CDR3 DNA sequence: TGTGCCATTGCGACAGGGGGCAATCAGCCCCAGCATTTT.

The chain links TRBV7-6 to TRBJ2-7; TRBD1 matches 9 bases. V was pared by 4 bases and J by 6 bases, with 16 bases of the junction left unmatched. Germline lookup yields CDR1 SGHVS and CDR2 FNYEAQ. The CDR3 covers 17 residues. Here the CDR3 DNA reads TGTGCCAGCAGCTCCGGGACAGGGTTGAGAGGGCAGGTCGAGCAGTACTTC. This encodes CASSSGTGLRGQVEQYF. The entire variable domain, with the rest obtained from reference TRBV7-6 and TRBJ2-7, is as follows: GAGVSQSPRYKVTKRGQDVALRCDPISGHVSLYWYRQALGQGPEFLTYFNYEAQQDKSGLPNDRFSAERPEGSISTLTIQRTEQRDSAMYRCASSSGTGLRGQVEQYFGPGTRLTVT.

The chain has TRBV2 and TRBJ2-7, with D perhaps TRBD2 (6 bases). The germline V gene encodes CDR1 SNHLY and CDR2 FYNNEI. CDR3 length equals 13 residues. V was shortened by 7 bases and J by 3 bases, with 13 bases between the two germline ends. CDR3 nucleotide sequence: TGTGCCAGCATACGGGGGAGCCTCTACGAGCAGTACTTC. Translated: CASIRGSLYEQYF.